The present T cell receptor (beta chain) was sequenced within a study of cytomegalovirus exposure and HLA in healthy donors. With respect to this clone: Its antigen is still unknown.

Study outcomes and limitations: According to the study, roughly 180 TCR beta chains were cytomegalovirus-associated. As a later analysis showed, several of the most significant clusters appeared to be linked to common viral pathogens. The study found most TCR sequences rare, yet found some public TCRs in many donors.

V lost 2 bases to trimming and J lost 3 bases, with 14 bases between them. This CDR3 has 15 amino acids. Germline-derived CDR1 and CDR2 are SGHTA and FQGNSA. Researchers ran the PCR with 60 Vbeta and 13 Jbeta primers. Sequenced by immunoSEQ multiplex PCR; TCRdb stores in-frame clones only, minus some. The table lists about 52,000 clones, about 50% of them singletons. The source material was PBMCs. The chain recombines TRBV7-2 with TRBJ2-7; D is unresolved. The sequence came from a human donor in good health. CDR3 in DNA: TGTGCCAGCAGCTTATATTACGGTAGACTCTACGAGCAGTACTTC. Translation gives CASSLYYGRLYEQYF.